Listed below are T cell receptor beta chains from one sample, sequenced in a study of T cells after yellow fever vaccination. TCRdb reanalysed the 5' RACE reads using MiXCR and keeps one entry per CDR3 protein. This table holds 350,000 to 450,000 distinct CDR3 sequences, around 20% found once. The material was PBMCs, obtained before the yellow fever booster vaccination. These receptors all come from a man between 18 and 35 years old who received the YFV17D yellow fever vaccine. Both conserved end residues are part of each CDR3. The order of the fields is clone size, V gene, J gene, D gene, CDR3 protein, CDR3 DNA. The D gene is left open where the match is weak. Clone size is shown for a subset of rows, as once, few, many or a class of expanded clone.

clone size: NA
V gene: TRBV6-2/TRBV6-3
J gene: TRBJ2-3
D gene: NA
CDR3 protein: CASSSSFNTQYF
CDR3 DNA: TGTGCCAGCAGCTCTAGCTTTAATACGCAGTATTTT

clone size: NA
V gene: TRBV18
J gene: TRBJ1-1
D gene: NA
CDR3 protein: CASSFQGGVNTEAFF
CDR3 DNA: TGTGCCAGCTCCTTCCAAGGGGGAGTAAACACTGAAGCTTTCTTT

clone size: NA
V gene: TRBV5-6
J gene: TRBJ2-1
D gene: NA
CDR3 protein: CASSLGRVGVNEQFF
CDR3 DNA: TGTGCCAGCAGCTTGGGGCGGGTCGGGGTAAATGAGCAGTTCTTC

clone size: NA
V gene: TRBV20-1
J gene: TRBJ1-1
D gene: NA
CDR3 protein: CSARGLMNTEAFF
CDR3 DNA: TGCAGTGCTAGAGGTCTCATGAACACTGAAGCTTTCTTT

clone size: NA
V gene: TRBV4-2
J gene: TRBJ1-2
D gene: NA
CDR3 protein: CASSQDALYGYTF
CDR3 DNA: TGTGCCAGCAGCCAAGATGCCCTATATGGCTACACCTTC

clone size: NA
V gene: TRBV6-2/TRBV6-3
J gene: TRBJ1-5
D gene: TRBD1
CDR3 protein: CASSSGQGTLPQHF
CDR3 DNA: TGTGCCAGCAGTTCGGGACAGGGGACTCTGCCCCAGCATTTT

clone size: few
V gene: TRBV10-3
J gene: TRBJ1-3
D gene: TRBD1
CDR3 protein: CAISRSGQGDTIYF
CDR3 DNA: TGTGCCATCAGTCGCTCGGGACAGGGAGACACCATATATTTT

clone size: few
V gene: TRBV2
J gene: TRBJ1-6
D gene: NA
CDR3 protein: CARNEGTTSAPLHF
CDR3 DNA: TGTGCCAGAAATGAGGGGACAACAAGCGCACCCCTCCACTTT

clone size: few
V gene: TRBV5-1
J gene: TRBJ1-3
D gene: NA
CDR3 protein: CASSLEGLDTIYF
CDR3 DNA: TGCGCCAGCAGCCTGGAGGGTCTGGACACCATATATTTT

clone size: NA
V gene: TRBV7-9
J gene: TRBJ2-7
D gene: NA
CDR3 protein: CASSRPGTAPDEQYF
CDR3 DNA: TGTGCCAGCAGCAGACCCGGGACGGCACCCGACGAGCAGTACTTC

clone size: NA
V gene: TRBV30
J gene: TRBJ1-6
D gene: NA
CDR3 protein: CAWSGTGSSYNSPLHF
CDR3 DNA: TGTGCCTGGAGCGGAACAGGGAGCTCCTATAATTCACCCCTCCACTTT

clone size: few
V gene: TRBV12-3/TRBV12-4
J gene: TRBJ2-7
D gene: NA
CDR3 protein: CASSLGGPEQYF
CDR3 DNA: TGTGCCAGCAGTTTAGGCGGGCCGGAGCAGTACTTC

clone size: few
V gene: TRBV29-1
J gene: TRBJ1-1
D gene: TRBD1
CDR3 protein: CSVGQDLNTEAFF
CDR3 DNA: TGCAGCGTAGGACAGGATTTGAACACTGAAGCTTTCTTT

clone size: NA
V gene: TRBV6-2/TRBV6-3
J gene: TRBJ2-1
D gene: TRBD1
CDR3 protein: CASSQRQGPNNEQFF
CDR3 DNA: TGTGCCAGCAGCCAACGACAGGGCCCAAACAATGAGCAGTTCTTC

clone size: few
V gene: TRBV12-3/TRBV12-4
J gene: TRBJ1-5
D gene: NA
CDR3 protein: CASTTGTRNYSNQPQHF
CDR3 DNA: TGTGCCAGCACCACCGGGACACGAAATTATAGCAATCAGCCCCAGCATTTT

clone size: few
V gene: TRBV7-9
J gene: TRBJ2-5
D gene: TRBD1
CDR3 protein: CASSPRGKGRGETQYF
CDR3 DNA: TGTGCCAGCAGCCCCAGGGGGAAAGGTCGGGGAGAGACCCAGTACTTC

clone size: few
V gene: TRBV6-5
J gene: TRBJ1-2
D gene: NA
CDR3 protein: CASRAQGWHGYTF
CDR3 DNA: TGTGCCAGCAGAGCTCAAGGGTGGCATGGCTACACCTTC

clone size: NA
V gene: TRBV19
J gene: TRBJ1-1
D gene: TRBD1
CDR3 protein: CASSDRGRLNTEAFF
CDR3 DNA: TGTGCCAGTAGCGACAGGGGTCGATTGAACACTGAAGCTTTCTTT

clone size: NA
V gene: TRBV3-1
J gene: TRBJ2-3
D gene: NA
CDR3 protein: CASSKTVNPDTQYF
CDR3 DNA: TGTGCCAGCAGCAAGACAGTTAACCCAGATACGCAGTATTTT

clone size: NA
V gene: TRBV12-3/TRBV12-4
J gene: TRBJ2-1
D gene: NA
CDR3 protein: CASRAEPNYNEQFF
CDR3 DNA: TGTGCCAGCAGGGCGGAACCGAACTACAATGAGCAGTTCTTC

clone size: few
V gene: TRBV4-3
J gene: TRBJ2-1
D gene: NA
CDR3 protein: CASSQALGIYEQFF
CDR3 DNA: TGCGCCAGCAGCCAAGCTCTAGGTATATATGAGCAGTTCTTC

clone size: few
V gene: TRBV24-1
J gene: TRBJ2-1
D gene: NA
CDR3 protein: CATSDFSSGNEQFF
CDR3 DNA: TGTGCCACCAGTGATTTCTCCAGCGGCAATGAGCAGTTCTTC

clone size: few
V gene: TRBV10-3
J gene: TRBJ1-1
D gene: TRBD1
CDR3 protein: CAISAGTGRTEAFF
CDR3 DNA: TGTGCCATCAGTGCCGGGACAGGGCGGACTGAAGCTTTCTTT

clone size: NA
V gene: TRBV6-2/TRBV6-3
J gene: TRBJ2-3
D gene: TRBD2
CDR3 protein: CASSQPGLAVDTQYF
CDR3 DNA: TGTGCCAGCAGCCAACCGGGACTAGCGGTGGATACGCAGTATTTT

clone size: NA
V gene: TRBV7-2
J gene: TRBJ1-2
D gene: NA
CDR3 protein: CASSPNQRDGYTF
CDR3 DNA: TGTGCCAGCAGCCCTAATCAGAGGGATGGCTACACCTTC

clone size: NA
V gene: TRBV24-1
J gene: TRBJ2-7
D gene: NA
CDR3 protein: CATSVGATHEQYF
CDR3 DNA: TGTGCCACCAGTGTCGGGGCGACCCACGAGCAGTACTTC

clone size: NA
V gene: TRBV12-3/TRBV12-4
J gene: TRBJ1-5
D gene: TRBD1
CDR3 protein: CASGKTGDQPQHF
CDR3 DNA: TGTGCCAGCGGGAAGACAGGGGATCAGCCCCAGCATTTT

clone size: NA
V gene: TRBV5-1
J gene: TRBJ2-3
D gene: NA
CDR3 protein: CASSPAQVSDTQYF
CDR3 DNA: TGCGCCAGCAGCCCCGCCCAGGTATCAGATACGCAGTATTTT

clone size: NA
V gene: TRBV20-1
J gene: TRBJ1-6
D gene: TRBD1
CDR3 protein: CSNTRFGTANSPLHF
CDR3 DNA: TGCAGTAATACTAGGTTCGGGACAGCTAATTCACCCCTCCACTTT

clone size: NA
V gene: TRBV6-6
J gene: TRBJ1-2
D gene: NA
CDR3 protein: CASSSGWGYGYTF
CDR3 DNA: TGTGCCAGCAGTTCGGGGTGGGGCTATGGCTACACCTTC

clone size: NA
V gene: TRBV5-6
J gene: TRBJ2-5
D gene: TRBD2
CDR3 protein: CASSFGGAGAYQETQYF
CDR3 DNA: TGTGCCAGCAGCTTCGGGGGGGCGGGGGCGTACCAAGAGACCCAGTACTTC

clone size: NA
V gene: TRBV7-8
J gene: TRBJ2-3
D gene: TRBD1
CDR3 protein: CATQGADTQYF
CDR3 DNA: TGTGCCACCCAGGGGGCAGATACGCAGTATTTT

clone size: NA
V gene: TRBV12-3/TRBV12-4
J gene: TRBJ2-6
D gene: NA
CDR3 protein: CASSPRHSAGANVLTF
CDR3 DNA: TGTGCCAGCAGCCCCAGGCACTCCGCTGGGGCCAACGTCCTGACTTTC

clone size: few
V gene: TRBV7-2
J gene: TRBJ2-1
D gene: TRBD2
CDR3 protein: CASENTSGYNEQFF
CDR3 DNA: TGTGCCAGCGAGAACACTAGCGGCTACAATGAGCAGTTCTTC

clone size: NA
V gene: TRBV5-1
J gene: TRBJ1-1
D gene: NA
CDR3 protein: CASSLSHLNTEAFF
CDR3 DNA: TGCGCCAGCAGCTTGTCCCACCTGAACACTGAAGCTTTCTTT

clone size: NA
V gene: TRBV5-1
J gene: TRBJ1-3
D gene: NA
CDR3 protein: CASRRDRTGNTIYF
CDR3 DNA: TGCGCCAGCAGACGGGACCGAACTGGAAACACCATATATTTT

clone size: NA
V gene: TRBV20-1
J gene: TRBJ2-1
D gene: TRBD1
CDR3 protein: CSASRDRGNEQFF
CDR3 DNA: TGCAGTGCTAGCCGGGACAGGGGCAATGAGCAGTTCTTC

clone size: few
V gene: TRBV9
J gene: TRBJ1-1
D gene: NA
CDR3 protein: CAREKDAYDLEAFF
CDR3 DNA: TGTGCCAGGGAGAAAGACGCCTACGATTTAGAAGCTTTCTTT

clone size: NA
V gene: TRBV7-9
J gene: TRBJ2-5
D gene: NA
CDR3 protein: CASEGSMKTQYF
CDR3 DNA: TGTGCCAGCGAGGGCAGTATGAAGACCCAGTACTTC

clone size: NA
V gene: TRBV5-6
J gene: TRBJ2-5
D gene: TRBD2
CDR3 protein: CASRDLAGPIQETQYF
CDR3 DNA: TGTGCCAGCAGGGACCTAGCGGGGCCGATCCAAGAGACCCAGTACTTC

clone size: NA
V gene: TRBV20-1
J gene: TRBJ2-5
D gene: NA
CDR3 protein: CSARDDSLGETQYF
CDR3 DNA: TGCAGTGCTAGAGATGACTCCCTGGGAGAGACCCAGTACTTC